The rows below give T cell receptor beta chains drawn from one sample of a study of cytomegalovirus exposure and HLA in healthy donors. This table comes from immunoSEQ multiplex PCR, and its TCRdb copy is limited to in-frame clones, with some not included. The sample data list under 45,000 clones. The sequenced sample was PBMCs. The receptors come from a male donor in good health and CMV-seronegative. The CDR3 runs from the conserved cysteine through the conserved F or W.

v_gene,j_gene,CDR3aa
TRBV13,TRBJ2-3,CASSLDVGGTSLDTQYF
TRBV6-5,TRBJ1-1,CASRPRQGKEAFF
TRBV7-9,TRBJ1-1,CASSLGGTGEAFF
TRBV18,TRBJ1-4,CASSPNRDYLFF
TRBV5-4,TRBJ1-6,CASSLKPGDSPLHF
TRBV2,TRBJ1-2,CASWLGQGANGYTF
TRBV2,TRBJ2-5,CASSVTTGEETQYF
TRBV7-2,TRBJ2-2,CASSLGGTTGELFF
TRBV2,TRBJ1-5,CASSHSTDREQPQHF
TRBV19,TRBJ1-6,CASSLDRDKPNSPLHF
TRBV15,TRBJ1-1,CATSRAPTSEAFF
TRBV7-3,TRBJ1-2,CASSLNTGGDNGYTF
TRBV10-2,TRBJ1-5,CASSERGNQPQHF
TRBV7-9,TRBJ2-7,CASSLNPREYEQYF
TRBV6-1,TRBJ1-4,CATWRGEYEKLFF
TRBV7-2,TRBJ2-1,CASSFWSLAADNEQFF
TRBV28,TRBJ2-1,CASSPGLAENNEQFF
TRBV19,TRBJ2-7,CASSPSFRGGRSYEQYF
TRBV6-1,TRBJ1-1,CASEQVGGAFF
TRBV2,TRBJ1-2,CASSERQAARGYTF
TRBV4-1,TRBJ2-7,CASSQASGSYEQYF
TRBV19,TRBJ2-7,CASSTLGQGVPYEQYF
TRBV15,TRBJ2-5,CATSRGRVQETQYF
TRBV9,TRBJ1-2,CASSVWGGYGYTF
TRBV2,TRBJ1-1,CASSAGGFEAFF
TRBV5-1,TRBJ2-7,CASSAVDRAYEQYF
TRBV6-5,TRBJ2-1,CASRATGGYHNEQFF
TRBV19,TRBJ2-4,CASSMQTVQIQYF
TRBV7-6,TRBJ2-5,CASSDPKHQRGTQYF
TRBV7-6,TRBJ2-3,CASSLAGLSTDTQYF
TRBV5-6,TRBJ1-4,CASSLAWGGGEKLFF
TRBV6-1,TRBJ2-3,CAGSATSGGTDTQYF
TRBV2,TRBJ2-2,CASTGLLHTGELFF
TRBV7-2,TRBJ1-2,CASSLYGTGTNYGYTF
TRBV6-4,TRBJ2-2,CASSYRDNGELFF